The entry below describes one T cell receptor beta chain. Its target antigen remains unknown. Base qualities are not at hand, and no much larger clone is one base apart. Libraries were constructed by the immunoSEQ multiplex PCR assay. DNA from the cultured, isolated CD4+ T cells was subjected to TCR beta CDR3 sequencing. The study's processing was this. The analysis removed non-productive TCR sequences, trimmed reads to the CDR3 region, and retained only CDR3s that were 7 or more amino acids long. The MANAFEST web app was used to pick out antigen-specific clonotypes by comparing their expansion in peptide wells with that in reference cultures. Positive clones required FDR<0.05 expansion versus reference and all other wells, odds ratio above 5, and frequency above 0.1% in two replicate wells. A clonotype was defined as cross-reactive if the clonotype was significantly expanded both in SARS-CoV-2 spike wells and in at least one common cold coronavirus spike condition. CDR3 similarity was assessed by Levenshtein distance with the stringdist R package, and unrooted trees were built with ape in R 3.6.1. What TCRdb holds here is the immuneACCESS table cut down to in-frame rearrangements. Part of the clones is not present; checked against another copy, under half of the missing clones reflect an unresolved V gene, and the others are unexplained. The DNA gave D and trimming, while V, J and clone size come from that table. Across this sample there are about 25,000 clones, with about 73% seen only once. In total, the top ten clones hold 8% to 13% of the sample.

Taken from cysteine to phenylalanine, the CDR3 has 13 residues. Of the read, only the CDR3 DNA is kept; its 39 bases are in frame from base 1. The germline V gene (reference sequence) provides CDR1 MNHNY and CDR2 SVGAGI. At the junction V is shortened by 7 bases and J by 9 bases; bases outside the gene matches: 9. This entry comes from a study of vaccination effects on CD4 cells after COVID-19 (dated by TCRdb to 2021 to 2024). About the full investigation: In the ViraFEST assay, PBMC were stimulated with viral peptide pools, and antigen-specific CD4+ T cell clonotypes were then identified by expansion using TCR sequencing. The Oncomine TCR Beta short-read assay on an Illumina iSeq 100 was used to sequence cultures from other donors in the study. In both COVID-19 convalescent patients and infection-naive vaccine recipients, the study compared SARS-CoV-2 spike-specific CD4+ TCR repertoires from before mRNA vaccination with those from after it. Altogether, around ten COVID-19 convalescent patients and 4 SARS-CoV-2-naive healthy vaccine recipients made up the full study. Approximately 2 million PBMC per well were cultured in IMDM with roughly 5% human AB serum, 8.5 to 10 IU/ml IL-2 and gentamicin, plus 10 ug/ml peptides. Each participant got two doses of an mRNA SARS-CoV-2 vaccine, either BNT162b2 or mRNA-1273.

Study-wide findings and limitations: The study was limited by a small number of convalescent patients and lacked early post-infection timepoints. In healthy vaccine recipients, vaccine-induced clones were almost all SARS-CoV-2 mono-reactive, with only 1 of 255 cross-reactive with common cold coronaviruses. Marked clonal contraction was observed in both infection-induced and vaccine-induced clones at late post-vaccination timepoints, consistent with waning T cell responses.

After about 10 days of culture, CD4+ T cells were isolated with the EasySep CD4+ T cell isolation kit. The absence of prior SARS-CoV-2 infection in healthy vaccine recipients was confirmed by negative nucleocapsid antibodies before and after vaccination. Half of the culture medium was replaced with fresh IL-2-containing medium on days 3 and 7. Unless noted otherwise, every peptide stimulation condition was cultured in triplicate wells. Using Ficoll-Paque Plus gradient centrifugation, PBMC were separated from whole blood and then either used fresh or cryopreserved at -140C. The QIAamp micro DNA kit was used to extract genomic DNA from the cultured CD4+ T cells.

The chain joins TRBV6-6 to TRBJ1-5, with 7 central nucleotides matching TRBD1. The TCR originated in a human donor who received a COVID-19 vaccine. This specimen consisted of CD4+ T cells from PBMCs cultured without peptide, obtained before COVID-19 vaccination. The CDR3 reads CASTHDRARPQHF. The nucleotides read TGTGCCAGCACCCATGACAGGGCTCGGCCCCAGCATTTT.